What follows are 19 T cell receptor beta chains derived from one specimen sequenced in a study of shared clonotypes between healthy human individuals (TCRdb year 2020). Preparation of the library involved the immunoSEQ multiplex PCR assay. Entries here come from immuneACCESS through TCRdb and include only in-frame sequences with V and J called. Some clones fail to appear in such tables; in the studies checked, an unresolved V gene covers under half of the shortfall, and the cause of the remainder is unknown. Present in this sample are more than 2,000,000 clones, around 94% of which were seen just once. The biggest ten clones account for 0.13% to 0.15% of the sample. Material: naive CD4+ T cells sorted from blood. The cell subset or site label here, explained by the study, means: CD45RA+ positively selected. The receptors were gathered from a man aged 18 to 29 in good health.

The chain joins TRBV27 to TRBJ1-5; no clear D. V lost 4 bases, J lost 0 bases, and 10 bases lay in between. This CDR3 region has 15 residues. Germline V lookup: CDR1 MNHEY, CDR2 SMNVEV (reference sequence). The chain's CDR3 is CASSSWQNSNQPQHF. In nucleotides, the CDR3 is TGTGCCAGCAGTTCGTGGCAGAATAGCAATCAGCCCCAGCATTTT.

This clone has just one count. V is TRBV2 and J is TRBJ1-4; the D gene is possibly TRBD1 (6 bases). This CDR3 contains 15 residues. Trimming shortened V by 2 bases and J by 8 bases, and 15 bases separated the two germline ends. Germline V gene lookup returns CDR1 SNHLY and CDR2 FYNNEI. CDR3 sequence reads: CASSERGSISEKLFF. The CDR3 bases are TGTGCCAGCAGTGAAAGGGGGTCCATCTCCGAAAAACTGTTTTTT.

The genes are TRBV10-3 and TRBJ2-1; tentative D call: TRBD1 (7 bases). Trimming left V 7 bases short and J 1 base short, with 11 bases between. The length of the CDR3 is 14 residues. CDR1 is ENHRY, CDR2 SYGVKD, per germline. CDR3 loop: CAITSGGSYNEQFF. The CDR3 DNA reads TGTGCCATCACCTCAGGGGGGTCCTACAATGAGCAGTTCTTC.

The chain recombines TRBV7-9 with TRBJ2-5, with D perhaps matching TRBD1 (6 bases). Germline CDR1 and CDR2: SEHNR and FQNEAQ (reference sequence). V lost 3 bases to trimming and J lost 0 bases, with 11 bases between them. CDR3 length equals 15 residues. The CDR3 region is CASSFRGGHQETQYF. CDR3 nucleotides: TGTGCCAGCAGCTTCAGGGGCGGCCACCAAGAGACCCAGTACTTC.

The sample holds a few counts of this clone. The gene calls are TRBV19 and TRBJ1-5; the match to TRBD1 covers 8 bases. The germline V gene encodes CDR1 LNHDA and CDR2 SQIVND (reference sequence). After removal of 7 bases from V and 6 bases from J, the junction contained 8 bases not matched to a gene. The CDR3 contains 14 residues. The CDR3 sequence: CASNPQGAGQPQHF. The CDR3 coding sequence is TGTGCCAGTAACCCTCAGGGGGCAGGTCAGCCCCAGCATTTT.

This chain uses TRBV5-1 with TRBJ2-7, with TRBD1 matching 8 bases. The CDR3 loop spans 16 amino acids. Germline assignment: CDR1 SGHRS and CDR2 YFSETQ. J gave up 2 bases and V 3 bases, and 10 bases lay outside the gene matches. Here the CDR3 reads CASSSTPQGAAYEQYF. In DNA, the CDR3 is TGCGCCAGCAGCTCGACCCCCCAGGGGGCTGCCTACGAGCAGTACTTC.

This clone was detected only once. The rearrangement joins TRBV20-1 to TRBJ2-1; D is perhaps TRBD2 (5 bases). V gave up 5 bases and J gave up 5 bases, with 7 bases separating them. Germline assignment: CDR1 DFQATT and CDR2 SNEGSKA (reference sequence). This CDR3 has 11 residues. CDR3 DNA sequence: TGCAGTGCTGCCGGGAACAATGAGCAGTTCTTC. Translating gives CSAAGNNEQFF.

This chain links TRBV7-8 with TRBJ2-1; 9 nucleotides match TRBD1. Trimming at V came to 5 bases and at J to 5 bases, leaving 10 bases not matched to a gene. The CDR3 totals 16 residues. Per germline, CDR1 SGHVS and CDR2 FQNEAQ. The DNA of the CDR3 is TGTGCCAGCAGCAAAGAGGGGACAGGGAAGCACAATGAGCAGTTCTTC. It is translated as CASSKEGTGKHNEQFF.

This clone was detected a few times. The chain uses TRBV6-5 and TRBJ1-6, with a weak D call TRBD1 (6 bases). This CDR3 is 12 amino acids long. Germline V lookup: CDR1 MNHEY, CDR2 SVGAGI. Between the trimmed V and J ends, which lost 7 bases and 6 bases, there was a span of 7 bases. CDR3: CASNRANSPLHF. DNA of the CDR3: TGTGCCAGCAACAGGGCTAATTCACCCCTCCACTTT.

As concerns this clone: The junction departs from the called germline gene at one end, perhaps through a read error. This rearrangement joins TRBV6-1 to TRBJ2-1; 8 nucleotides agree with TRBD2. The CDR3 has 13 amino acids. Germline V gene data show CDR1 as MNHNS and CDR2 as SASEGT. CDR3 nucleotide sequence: TGTGCTAGCAGTGAACAAACGGGGGGGTCGCAGTTCTTC. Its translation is CASSEQTGGSQFF.

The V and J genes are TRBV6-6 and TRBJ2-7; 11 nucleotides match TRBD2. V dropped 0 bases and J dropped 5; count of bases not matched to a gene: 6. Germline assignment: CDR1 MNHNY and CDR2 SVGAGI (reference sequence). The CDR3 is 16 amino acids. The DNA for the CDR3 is TGTGCCAGCAGTTACTCGTTAGCGGGGGGGTTTAACGAGCAGTACTTC. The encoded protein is CASSYSLAGGFNEQYF.

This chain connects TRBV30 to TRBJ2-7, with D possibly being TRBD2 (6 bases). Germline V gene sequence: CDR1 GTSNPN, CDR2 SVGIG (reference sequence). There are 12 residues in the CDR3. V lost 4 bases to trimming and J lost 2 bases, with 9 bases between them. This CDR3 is CAWNRGAYEQYF. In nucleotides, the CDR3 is TGTGCCTGGAACCGCGGGGCCTACGAGCAGTACTTC.

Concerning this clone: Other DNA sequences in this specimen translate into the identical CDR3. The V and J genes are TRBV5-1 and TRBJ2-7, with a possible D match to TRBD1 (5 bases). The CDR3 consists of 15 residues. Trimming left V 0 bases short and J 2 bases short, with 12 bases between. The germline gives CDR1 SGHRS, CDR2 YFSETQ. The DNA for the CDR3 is TGCGCCAGCAGCTTGGTGCAGGGCGCTACCTACGAGCAGTACTTC. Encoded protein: CASSLVQGATYEQYF.

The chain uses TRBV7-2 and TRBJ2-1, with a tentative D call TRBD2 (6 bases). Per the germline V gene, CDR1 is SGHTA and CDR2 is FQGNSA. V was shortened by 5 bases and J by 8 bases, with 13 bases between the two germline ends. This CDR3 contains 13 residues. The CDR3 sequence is CASSQQRVYEQFF. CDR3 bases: TGTGCCAGCAGCCAACAGCGGGTATATGAGCAGTTCTTC.

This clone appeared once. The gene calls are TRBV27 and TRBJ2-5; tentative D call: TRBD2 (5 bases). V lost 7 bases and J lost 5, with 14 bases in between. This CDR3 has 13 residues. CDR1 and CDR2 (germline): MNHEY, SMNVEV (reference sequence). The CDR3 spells CASKKSGSETQYF. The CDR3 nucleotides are TGTGCCAGCAAAAAGTCGGGGTCGGAGACCCAGTACTTC.

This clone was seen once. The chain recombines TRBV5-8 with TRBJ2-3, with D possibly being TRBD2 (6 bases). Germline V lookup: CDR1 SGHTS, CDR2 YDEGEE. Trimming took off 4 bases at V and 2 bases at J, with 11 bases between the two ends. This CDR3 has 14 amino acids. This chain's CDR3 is CASSLGLLTDTQYF. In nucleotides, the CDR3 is TGTGCCAGCAGCCTGGGACTCCTCACAGATACGCAGTATTTT. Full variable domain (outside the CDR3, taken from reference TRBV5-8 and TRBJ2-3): EAGVTQSPTHLIKTRGQQATLRCSPISGHTSVYWYQQALGLGLQFLLWYDEGEERNRGNFPPRFSGRQFPNYSSELNVNALELEDSALYLCASSLGLLTDTQYFGPGTRLTVL.

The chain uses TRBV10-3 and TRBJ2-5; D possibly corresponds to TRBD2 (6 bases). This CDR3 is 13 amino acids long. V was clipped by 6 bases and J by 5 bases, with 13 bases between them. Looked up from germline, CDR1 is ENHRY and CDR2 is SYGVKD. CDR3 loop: CAIRETSEETQYF. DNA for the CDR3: TGTGCCATCAGAGAGACTAGTGAGGAGACCCAGTACTTC.

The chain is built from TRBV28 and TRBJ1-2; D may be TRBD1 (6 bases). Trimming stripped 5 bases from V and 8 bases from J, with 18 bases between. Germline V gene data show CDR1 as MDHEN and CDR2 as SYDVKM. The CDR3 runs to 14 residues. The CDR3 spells CASSIPGGAYGYTF. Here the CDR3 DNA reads TGTGCCAGCAGTATCCCGGGGGGGGCCTACGGCTACACCTTC.

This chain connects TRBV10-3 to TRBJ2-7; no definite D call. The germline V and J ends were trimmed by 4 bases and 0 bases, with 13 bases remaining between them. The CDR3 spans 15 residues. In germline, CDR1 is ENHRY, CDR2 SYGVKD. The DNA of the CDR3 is TGTGCCATCAGTGGAGGAGCAACTAACTCCTACGAGCAGTACTTC. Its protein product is CAISGGATNSYEQYF.